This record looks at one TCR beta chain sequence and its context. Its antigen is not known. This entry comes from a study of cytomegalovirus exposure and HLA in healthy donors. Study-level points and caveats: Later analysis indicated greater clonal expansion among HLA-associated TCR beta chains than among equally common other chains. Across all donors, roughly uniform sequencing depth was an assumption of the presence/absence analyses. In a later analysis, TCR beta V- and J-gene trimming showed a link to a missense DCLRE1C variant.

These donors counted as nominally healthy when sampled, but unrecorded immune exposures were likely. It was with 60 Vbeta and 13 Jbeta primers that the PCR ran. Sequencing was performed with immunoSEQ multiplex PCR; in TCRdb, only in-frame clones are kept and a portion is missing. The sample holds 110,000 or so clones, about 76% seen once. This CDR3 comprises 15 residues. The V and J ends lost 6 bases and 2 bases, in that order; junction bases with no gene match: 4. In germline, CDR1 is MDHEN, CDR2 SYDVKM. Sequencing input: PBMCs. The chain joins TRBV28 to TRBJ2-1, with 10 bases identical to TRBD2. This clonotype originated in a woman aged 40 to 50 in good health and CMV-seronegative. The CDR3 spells CASSVSGGPYNEQFF. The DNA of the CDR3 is TGTGCCAGCAGCGTTAGCGGGGGGCCCTACAATGAGCAGTTCTTC.